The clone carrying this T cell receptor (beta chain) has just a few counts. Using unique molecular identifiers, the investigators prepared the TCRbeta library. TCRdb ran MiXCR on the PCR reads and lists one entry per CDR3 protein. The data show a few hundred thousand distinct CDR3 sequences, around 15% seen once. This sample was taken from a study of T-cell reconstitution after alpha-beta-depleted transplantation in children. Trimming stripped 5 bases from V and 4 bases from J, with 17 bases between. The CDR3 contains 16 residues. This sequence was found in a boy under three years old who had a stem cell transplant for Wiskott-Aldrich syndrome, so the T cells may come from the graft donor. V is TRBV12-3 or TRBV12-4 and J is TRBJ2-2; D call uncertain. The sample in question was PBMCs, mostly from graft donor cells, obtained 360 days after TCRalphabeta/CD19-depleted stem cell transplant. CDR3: CASSRRKGPRTGELFF. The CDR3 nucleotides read TGTGCCAGCAGTCGCCGTAAGGGCCCCCGCACCGGGGAGCTGTTTTTT.